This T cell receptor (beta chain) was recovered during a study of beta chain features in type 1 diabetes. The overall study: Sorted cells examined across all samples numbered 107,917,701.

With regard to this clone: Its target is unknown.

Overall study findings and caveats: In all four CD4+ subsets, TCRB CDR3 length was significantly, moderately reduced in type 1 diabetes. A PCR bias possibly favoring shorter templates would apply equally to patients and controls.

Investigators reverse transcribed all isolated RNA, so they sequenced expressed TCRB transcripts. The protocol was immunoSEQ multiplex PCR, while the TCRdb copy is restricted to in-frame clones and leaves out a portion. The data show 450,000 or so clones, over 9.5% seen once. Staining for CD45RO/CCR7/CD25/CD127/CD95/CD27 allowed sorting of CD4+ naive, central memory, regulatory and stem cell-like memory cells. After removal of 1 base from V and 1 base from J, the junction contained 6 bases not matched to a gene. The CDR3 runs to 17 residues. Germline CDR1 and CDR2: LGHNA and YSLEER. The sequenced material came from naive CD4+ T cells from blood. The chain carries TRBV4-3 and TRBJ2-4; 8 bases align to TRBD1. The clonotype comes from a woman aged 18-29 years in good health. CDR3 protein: CASSQAAGGSAKNIQYF. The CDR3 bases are TGCGCCAGCAGCCAAGCTGCAGGGGGCTCGGCCAAAAACATTCAGTACTTC.